The present T cell receptor beta chain was sequenced within a study of T cell repertoires in cytomegalovirus infection. About the study: Matching HLA type and CMV infection were both indicated by public TCR beta signatures. The study, taken as a whole, reports: Carriers of CMV plus the relevant HLA were identified by cumulative public TCR beta family frequency. HLA-C-restricted CMV-specific TCR beta clonotypes prevailed in the ex vivo response.

In the case of this clonotype: The antigen is undetermined.

TCRdb itself ran the reads through MiXCR, one entry per CDR3 protein. The repertoire holds about 130,000 distinct CDR3 sequences, with more than 20% as singletons. This CDR3 is 14 amino acids long. The germline CDR1 and CDR2 sequences are MNHNY and SVGAGI (reference sequence). V was clipped by 5 bases and J by 7 bases, with 17 bases between them. The sequence came from a human donor in good health (CMV status not recorded). Some clones in this sample may be carry-over from other donors' samples. The rearrangement joins TRBV6-6 to TRBJ1-2; maybe TRBD1 (6 bases). Material: PBMCs, sequenced either directly or after in vitro stimulation (not recorded which). The CDR3 nucleotides read TGTGCCAGCAGTGATCCTTTAGAGACAGGTGGCTACACCTTC. Translating gives CASSDPLETGGYTF.